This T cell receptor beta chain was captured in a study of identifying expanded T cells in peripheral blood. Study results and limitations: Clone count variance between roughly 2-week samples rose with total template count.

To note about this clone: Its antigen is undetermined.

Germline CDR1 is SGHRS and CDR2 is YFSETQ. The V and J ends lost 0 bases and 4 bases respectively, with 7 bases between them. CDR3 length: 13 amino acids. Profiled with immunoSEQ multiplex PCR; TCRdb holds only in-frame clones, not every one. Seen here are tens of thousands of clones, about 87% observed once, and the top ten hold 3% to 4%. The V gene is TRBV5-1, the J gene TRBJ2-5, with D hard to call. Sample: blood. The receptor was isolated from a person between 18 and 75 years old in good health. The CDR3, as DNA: TGCGCCAGCAGCTTGGACAGTGGAGAGACCCAGTACTTC. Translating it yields CASSLDSGETQYF.